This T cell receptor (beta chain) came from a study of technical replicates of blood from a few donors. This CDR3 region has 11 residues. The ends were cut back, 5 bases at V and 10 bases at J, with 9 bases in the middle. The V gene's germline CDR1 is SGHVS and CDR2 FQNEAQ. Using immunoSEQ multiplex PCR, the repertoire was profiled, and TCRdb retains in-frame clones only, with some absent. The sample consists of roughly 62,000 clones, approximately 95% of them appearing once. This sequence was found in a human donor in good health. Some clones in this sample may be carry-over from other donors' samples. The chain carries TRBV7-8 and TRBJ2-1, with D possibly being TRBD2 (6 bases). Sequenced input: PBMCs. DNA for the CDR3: TGTGCCAGCAGCAGGGACTTAGAGCAGTTCTTC. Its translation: CASSRDLEQFF.